This paragraph reports one T cell receptor beta chain. Its target is unknown. These data are taken from a study of T cell repertoires in aging, cancer and after chemotherapy. Study-wide context: Donor ages fell into six groups from 30 or younger up to 70 or older.

TRB rearrangements spanning V, D and J were amplified using mixed TRB-A/B primers. TCRdb itself ran the multiplex PCR reads through MiXCR, one entry per CDR3 protein. The sample includes about 400 distinct CDR3 sequences, roughly 80% seen only once; the top ten take roughly 30%. TCR beta rearrangements were amplified from peripheral blood genomic DNA. Study-wide findings and caveats: In each cancer cohort, median generation probability increased across chemotherapy, suggesting thymic output rebounded. Untreated cancer patients had significantly lower blood TCR diversity than age-matched healthy donors.

With 4 bases removed from V and 1 base from J, the gap between germline ends came to 7 bases. Germline-derived CDR1 and CDR2 are SQVTM and ANQGSEA. This CDR3 has 12 residues. This chain joins TRBV29-1 and TRBJ1-1, with no clear D. Sequences were obtained from blood. This clonotype was obtained from a human donor with a solid tumor. The DNA for the CDR3 is TGCAGCGTTGTGTGGTCGAACACTGAAGCTTTCTTT. This translates into CSVVWSNTEAFF.